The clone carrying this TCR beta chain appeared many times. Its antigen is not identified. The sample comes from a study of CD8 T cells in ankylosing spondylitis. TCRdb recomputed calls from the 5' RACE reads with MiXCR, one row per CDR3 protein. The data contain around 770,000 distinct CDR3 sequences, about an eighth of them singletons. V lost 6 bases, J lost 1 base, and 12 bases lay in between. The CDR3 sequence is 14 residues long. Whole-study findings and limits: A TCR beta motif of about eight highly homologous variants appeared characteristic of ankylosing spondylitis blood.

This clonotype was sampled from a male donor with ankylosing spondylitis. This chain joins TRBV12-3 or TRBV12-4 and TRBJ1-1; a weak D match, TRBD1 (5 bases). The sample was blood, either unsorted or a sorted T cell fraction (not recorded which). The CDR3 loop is CASSLQTANTEAFF. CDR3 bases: TGTGCCAGCAGCCTACAGACAGCGAACACTGAAGCTTTCTTT.